The rows below give T cell receptor beta chains drawn from one sample of a study of blood T cells in healthy people across ages. TCRdb used MiXCR to reprocess the 5' RACE reads, holding one entry per CDR3 protein. This table holds fewer than 1.5 million distinct CDR3 sequences, around 39% found once. Material: blood. These receptors all stem from a woman aged 18-29 years in good health. The CDR3 runs from the conserved cysteine through the conserved F or W. The order of the fields is clone size, J gene, V gene, D gene, CDR3 protein, CDR3 DNA. A D gene is named only where the DNA matches it firmly. Size is omitted from some rows. Given values are once, few, many or a class for expanded clones.

few TRBJ2-4 TRBV29-1 TRBD2 CSVAKTSDPKNIQYF TGCAGCGTCGCCAAGACTAGCGATCCCAAAAACATTCAGTACTTC
. TRBJ2-7 TRBV28 TRBD2 CASSSVRGGVSYEQYF TGTGCCAGCAGTAGCGTCCGGGGGGGGGTCTCCTACGAGCAGTACTTC
few TRBJ2-1 TRBV29-1 . CSVAKGGPNVGNEQFF TGCAGCGTCGCCAAGGGGGGACCCAACGTGGGGAATGAGCAGTTCTTC
. TRBJ1-5 TRBV28 . CATPGGGNQPQHF TGTGCCACCCCGGGGGGTGGCAATCAGCCCCAGCATTTT
. TRBJ2-7 TRBV6-4 TRBD2 CASSDSKGLAGYEQYF TGTGCCAGCAGTGACTCGAAGGGACTAGCGGGTTACGAGCAGTACTTC
. TRBJ2-7 TRBV27 TRBD1 CASSFRGTSYEQYF TGTGCCAGCAGTTTCAGGGGGACCTCCTACGAGCAGTACTTC
few TRBJ1-2 TRBV5-1 . CASSLGEFLRDRRYGYTF TGCGCCAGCAGCTTGGGCGAGTTCCTCCGGGACCGCAGATATGGCTACACCTTC
. TRBJ1-1 TRBV2 . CASIAGENTEAFF TGTGCCAGCATTGCCGGGGAGAACACTGAAGCTTTCTTT
. TRBJ2-7 TRBV2 . CASMRSPTLYEQYF TGTGCCAGCATGAGGTCACCCACCCTCTACGAGCAGTACTTC
few TRBJ2-1 TRBV18 . CASSPLLAGSSYNEQFF TGTGCCAGCTCACCCTTGCTCGCGGGGAGCTCCTACAATGAGCAGTTCTTC
few TRBJ2-1 TRBV10-3 TRBD2 CAISAGKGGPDEQFF TGTGCCATCAGTGCCGGTAAGGGAGGGCCAGATGAGCAGTTCTTC
many TRBJ2-3 TRBV18 . CASSPSASTDTQYF TGTGCCAGCAGCCCCTCTGCCAGCACAGATACGCAGTATTTT
. TRBJ1-5 TRBV28 TRBD1 CASSPGGEGQPQHF TGTGCCAGCAGTCCAGGGGGTGAGGGACAGCCCCAGCATTTT
once TRBJ1-5 TRBV6-1 TRBD1 CASLRTGGNQPQHF TGTGCCAGCCTCAGGACAGGGGGGAATCAGCCCCAGCATTTT
. TRBJ2-1 TRBV3-1 . CASSQMGGGLSEQFF TGTGCCAGCAGCCAAATGGGGGGCGGGTTGAGTGAGCAGTTCTTC
. TRBJ1-2 TRBV6-6 TRBD1 CASTYMTGPNYGYTF TGTGCCAGCACCTACATGACAGGGCCTAACTATGGCTACACCTTC
many TRBJ2-3 TRBV29-1 . CSCLDRASTDTQYF TGCAGCTGTTTGGACAGAGCTAGCACAGATACGCAGTATTTT
. TRBJ1-4 TRBV9 TRBD1 CASSPSGTEVAELFF TGTGCCAGCAGCCCATCAGGGACAGAGGTAGCCGAACTGTTTTTT
few TRBJ2-7 TRBV7-9 . CASSPLTGYAPYEQYF TGTGCCAGCAGCCCCTTAACAGGGTATGCCCCCTACGAGCAGTACTTC
. TRBJ1-6 TRBV4-1 . CASSQFPSMTPLHF TGCGCCAGCAGCCAATTCCCATCCATGACGCCCCTCCACTTT
few TRBJ1-2 TRBV6-4 . CASSTSSGNNYGYTF TGTGCCAGCAGTACTAGTAGCGGAAATAACTATGGCTACACCTTC
few TRBJ2-7 TRBV3-1 TRBD2 CASSQGGTTFHEQYF TGTGCCAGCAGCCAAGGGGGGACTACTTTCCACGAGCAGTACTTC
few TRBJ2-1 TRBV7-9 . CASSLGGGPYYNEQFF TGTGCCAGCAGCTTGGGAGGCGGTCCCTACTACAATGAGCAGTTCTTC
few TRBJ1-4 TRBV28 . CASSNAPPTTNEKLFF TGTGCCAGCAGTAACGCCCCTCCTACAACTAATGAAAAACTGTTTTTT
. TRBJ2-5 TRBV7-2 . CASSLAFHNEQYF TGTGCCAGCAGCTTAGCTTTTCACAATGAGCAGTACTTC
few TRBJ2-1 TRBV10-3 TRBD2 CAISEGTSGGYNEQFF TGTGCCATCAGCGAGGGGACTAGCGGGGGGTACAATGAGCAGTTCTTC
. TRBJ1-5 TRBV7-9 . CASSSSEGEYSNQPQHF TGTGCCAGCAGCTCGTCGGAGGGGGAGTATAGCAATCAGCCCCAGCATTTT
. TRBJ1-3 TRBV6-1 . CATGYGNTIYF TGTGCCACAGGGTATGGAAACACCATATATTTT
. TRBJ2-5 TRBV6-2/TRBV6-3 TRBD2 CASSSLSGRGETQYF TGTGCCAGCAGTTCCCTAAGCGGGAGAGGGGAGACCCAGTACTTC
many TRBJ2-7 TRBV10-3 . CAIRSTYEQYF TGTGCCATCAGATCCACCTACGAGCAGTACTTC
. TRBJ2-5 TRBV28 . CASSFLGAVSQETQYF TGTGCCAGCAGTTTTCTCGGGGCAGTCTCTCAAGAGACCCAGTACTTC
. TRBJ2-3 TRBV5-1 . CASSFKAPSTDTQYF TGCGCCAGCAGCTTTAAGGCTCCTAGCACAGATACGCAGTATTTT
. TRBJ1-6 TRBV6-6 . CASSYGGAGLGSPLHF TGTGCCAGCAGTTACGGAGGCGCGGGGTTGGGATCACCCCTCCACTTT
. TRBJ1-2 TRBV29-1 . CSVDGEWGYTF TGCAGCGTTGATGGTGAATGGGGCTACACCTTC
. TRBJ1-1 TRBV10-3 TRBD1 CAITWDSIYTEAFF TGTGCCATCACCTGGGACAGTATATACACTGAAGCTTTCTTT
few TRBJ2-1 TRBV20-1 . CSANRLVPNYNEQFF TGCAGTGCTAACCGACTAGTCCCCAACTACAATGAGCAGTTCTTC
few TRBJ1-1 TRBV27 TRBD1 CASSTDRATEAFF TGTGCCAGCAGTACGGACAGGGCCACTGAAGCTTTCTTT
. TRBJ2-3 TRBV12-3/TRBV12-4 TRBD1 CASSHDRGGTDTQYF TGTGCCAGCAGCCATGACAGGGGGGGGACAGATACGCAGTATTTT
. TRBJ1-5 TRBV5-1 . CASSLWIGNQPQHF TGCGCCAGCAGCTTGTGGATAGGCAATCAGCCCCAGCATTTT
many TRBJ2-1 TRBV20-1 . CSARRTSRYNEQFF TGCAGTGCTAGACGTACTAGCAGATACAATGAGCAGTTCTTC
few TRBJ2-1 TRBV20-1 TRBD2 CSAFSGRSSYNEQFF TGCAGTGCTTTTAGCGGGAGGAGCTCCTACAATGAGCAGTTCTTC
. TRBJ2-1 TRBV12-3/TRBV12-4 . CASSGAPPMNNNEQFF TGTGCCAGCAGTGGGGCTCCCCCTATGAATAACAATGAGCAGTTCTTC
few TRBJ2-1 TRBV3-1 . CASSLPFGAGTYNEQFF .
. TRBJ2-5 TRBV29-1 TRBD1 CSVRDRVGETQYF TGCAGCGTCCGGGACAGGGTGGGAGAGACCCAGTACTTC
. TRBJ1-2 TRBV20-1 . CSAHSGGSYDYTF TGCAGTGCCCACTCAGGAGGGTCCTATGACTACACCTTC
. TRBJ2-3 TRBV6-5 . CASRSPADTQYF TGTGCCAGCAGGTCCCCGGCAGATACGCAGTATTTT
. TRBJ1-6 TRBV12-3/TRBV12-4 TRBD1 CASKPGTDDSPLHF TGTGCCAGTAAGCCCGGGACAGATGATTCACCCCTCCACTTT
. TRBJ2-2 TRBV12-3/TRBV12-4 . CASSLKSTTGELFF TGTGCCAGCAGTTTGAAATCGACGACCGGGGAGCTGTTTTTT